Below, 31 T cell receptor beta chains from the same sample are listed, as sequenced in a study of blood T cell repertoires in COVID-19. The table came from immunoSEQ multiplex PCR; TCRdb's copy has only in-frame clones and leaves some out. The sample lists about 160,000 clones, about 89% occurring once. The material sequenced was peripheral blood. The receptors were gathered from a man older than 75 with acute or convalescent COVID-19.

The chain employs TRBV5-1 and TRBJ2-5; 8 bases match TRBD1. The germline gives CDR1 SGHRS, CDR2 YFSETQ. V gave up 4 bases and J gave up 5 bases; unmatched junction bases: 7. The CDR3 has 14 residues. CDR3 sequence: CASSPGGSWETQYF. CDR3 DNA: TGCGCCAGCAGCCCAGGGGGCAGCTGGGAGACCCAGTACTTC. The whole variable domain, remainder taken from reference TRBV5-1 and TRBJ2-5, is KAGVTQTPRYLIKTRGQQVTLSCSPISGHRSVSWYQQTPGQGLQFLFEYFSETQRNKGNFPGRFSGRQFSNSRSEMNVSTLELGDSALYLCASSPGGSWETQYFGPGTRLLVL.

The chain employs TRBV11-2 and TRBJ1-1; D remains ambiguous. Germline CDR1 reads SGHAT; CDR2 reads FQNNGV. The germline V and J ends were trimmed by 2 bases and 4 bases, with 8 bases remaining between them. This CDR3 has 13 amino acids. The CDR3 DNA sequence: TGTGCCAGCAGCTTACGGCCGGGCACTGAAGCTTTCTTT. It translates to CASSLRPGTEAFF.

V is TRBV28 and J is TRBJ1-5; D remains ambiguous. Germline CDR1 is MDHEN and CDR2 is SYDVKM. Trimming cost V 7 bases and J 1 base, with 14 bases left between them. There are 15 residues in the CDR3. In nucleotides, the CDR3 is TGTGCCAGCACCCCTGGTGCCACAAGCAATCAGCCCCAGCATTTT. Its protein is CASTPGATSNQPQHF. Using reference TRBV28 and TRBJ1-5 for the parts outside the CDR3, the full variable domain is DVKVTQSSRYLVKRTGEKVFLECVQDMDHENMFWYRQDPGLGLRLIYFSYDVKMKEKGDIPEGYSVSREKKERFSLILESASTNQTSMYLCASTPGATSNQPQHFGDGTRLSIL.

The chain employs TRBV29-1 and TRBJ1-4; D gene unclear. The CDR3 contains 12 residues. V lost 5 bases to trimming and J lost 4 bases, with 8 bases between them. Germline loops: CDR1 SQVTM, CDR2 ANQGSEA. The CDR3 region is CSVRAGNEKLFF. The CDR3 nucleotides are TGCAGCGTTAGGGCGGGTAATGAAAAACTGTTTTTT.

CDR3 sequence (DNA): TGTGCCAGCAGTCAAAGCGGGATACCCGGGGAGCTGTTTTTT. This sequence encodes CASSQSGIPGELFF. The chain uses TRBV27 and TRBJ2-2; 7 bases are shared with TRBD2. Germline CDR1 MNHEY, CDR2 SMNVEV (reference sequence). Germline trimming cut 5 bases from V and 6 bases from J; bases unmatched to any gene: 6. The length of the CDR3 is 14 residues.

This clone came up a few times. This chain joins TRBV3-1 (or the pseudogene TRBV3-2) and TRBJ1-2; the D gene is possibly TRBD1 (6 bases). Per germline, CDR1 LGHDT and CDR2 YNNKEL (reference sequence). This CDR3 comprises 18 residues. The V gene lost 0 bases and the J gene lost 3 bases, with 20 bases spanning the gap. The CDR3, as DNA: TGTGCCAGCAGCCAAGATACCCTCGGGGGGCGCTTAGACTATGGCTACACCTTC. Amino acids: CASSQDTLGGRLDYGYTF.

This clone turned up a few times. V is TRBV5-4 and J is TRBJ2-2; 9 bases agree with TRBD1. Germline values: CDR1 SGHNT, CDR2 YYREEE (reference sequence). There are 16 residues in the CDR3. V lost 4 bases, J lost 6 bases, and 10 bases stayed unmatched. CDR3 in DNA: TGTGCCAGCAGCCCCCGGGACAGGGTAGCAGCCGGGGAGCTGTTTTTT. Its protein is CASSPRDRVAAGELFF.

The chain combines TRBV24-1 with TRBJ2-1; no clear D. The CDR3 covers 11 residues. The V and J ends lost 7 bases and 9 bases respectively, with 9 bases between them. The V gene's germline CDR1 is KGHDR and CDR2 SFDVKD. This CDR3 is CATSYGVEQFF. The DNA for the CDR3 is TGTGCCACCAGCTACGGTGTTGAGCAGTTCTTC.

The chain joins TRBV11-2 to TRBJ2-1, with a possible D match to TRBD2 (6 bases). The CDR3 consists of 15 residues. The germline V gene has CDR1 SGHAT and CDR2 FQNNGV. Trimming shortened V by 1 base and J by 4 bases, and 11 bases separated the two germline ends. CDR3 loop: CASSLASGLYNEQFF. The DNA of the CDR3 is TGTGCCAGCAGCTTAGCCAGCGGGTTATACAATGAGCAGTTCTTC. The entire variable domain, with the rest obtained from reference TRBV11-2 and TRBJ2-1, is as follows: EAGVAQSPRYKIIEKRQSVAFWCNPISGHATLYWYQQILGQGPKLLIQFQNNGVVDDSQLPKDRFSAERLKGVDSTLKIQPAKLEDSAVYLCASSLASGLYNEQFFGPGTRLTVL.

This clone is a singleton in its sample. J is TRBJ2-2 and V is TRBV7-6; the match to TRBD2 covers 13 bases. CDR3 length: 16 residues. Germline CDR1 is SGHVS and CDR2 is FNYEAQ. V dropped 4 bases and J dropped 6; count of bases not matched to a gene: 5. The CDR3 reads CASSYTSGGAAGELFF. For the CDR3, the DNA is TGTGCCAGCAGCTACACTAGCGGGGGGGCCGCCGGGGAGCTGTTTTTT. The full variable domain, in which reference TRBV7-6 and TRBJ2-2 provide the parts outside the CDR3, is GAGVSQSPRYKVTKRGQDVALRCDPISGHVSLYWYRQALGQGPEFLTYFNYEAQQDKSGLPNDRFSAERPEGSISTLTIQRTEQRDSAMYRCASSYTSGGAAGELFFGEGSRLTVL.

The rearrangement links TRBV6-2 or TRBV6-3 to TRBJ2-2; 10 nucleotides agree with TRBD1. The CDR3 sequence is 16 residues long. The V gene's germline CDR1 is MNHEY and CDR2 SVGEGT. Unmatched junction bases numbered 5, after V lost 2 bases and J lost 5 bases. CDR3 loop: CASSYPGTGETGELFF. CDR3 nucleotide sequence: TGTGCCAGCAGTTACCCTGGGACAGGGGAAACCGGGGAGCTGTTTTTT.

On this clone: An end of the junction differs from the germline gene, which may be a read error. This chain uses TRBV3-1 (or the pseudogene TRBV3-2) with TRBJ2-7; D not certain. The V gene's germline CDR1 is LGHDT and CDR2 YNNKEL (reference sequence). The CDR3 loop spans 12 amino acids. The CDR3 DNA is TGTGCCAGCAGCCTCCTCTCCGACGAGCAGTACTTC. This codes for CASSLLSDEQYF.

Only a few counts were recorded for this clone. The gene calls are TRBV4-1 and TRBJ1-2; no definite D call. There are 17 residues in the CDR3. CDR1 and CDR2 from the germline V gene are MGHRA and YSYEKL. V gave up 2 bases and J gave up 2 bases, with 18 bases separating them. CDR3 in DNA: TGCGCCAGCAGCCAACCCCTCCAACCCCTCGGGAACTATGGCTACACCTTC. It specifies CASSQPLQPLGNYGYTF.

This clone appeared a single time. Within the sample, other DNA sequences also encode this same CDR3. This chain connects TRBV7-3 to TRBJ2-2; weak D call: TRBD1 (5 bases). From germline, CDR1 is SGHTA and CDR2 FQGTGA. V dropped 2 bases and J dropped 2 bases, with 6 bases sitting between them. CDR3 length: 14 residues. The CDR3: CASSLGQNTGELFF. DNA for the CDR3: TGTGCCAGCAGCTTAGGACAAAACACCGGGGAGCTGTTTTTT.

This chain's CDR3 is CASSYGGQWYTF. CDR3 nucleotides: TGTGCCAGCAGTTACGGCGGACAGTGGTATACCTTC. The V call is TRBV6-5, the J call TRBJ1-2; the D gene is possibly TRBD1 (6 bases). The CDR3 spans 12 residues. Germline V gene sequence: CDR1 MNHEY, CDR2 SVGAGI. V was cut by 2 bases and J by 14 bases, with 15 bases left in between.

This rearrangement joins TRBV28 to TRBJ1-5, with a weak D call TRBD1 (6 bases). Germline assignment: CDR1 MDHEN and CDR2 SYDVKM. The CDR3 consists of 15 residues. With 3 bases removed from V and 2 bases from J, the gap between germline ends came to 11 bases. The CDR3 DNA reads TGTGCCAGCAGTTTTTCCCAGGGGCGCAATCAGCCCCAGCATTTT. Its protein is CASSFSQGRNQPQHF.

This rearrangement joins TRBV18 to TRBJ2-7; tentative D call: TRBD2 (6 bases). From germline, CDR1 is KGHSH and CDR2 LQKENI. Trimming pared 5 bases from V and 3 bases from J, leaving 11 bases between. CDR3 size: 13 residues. The CDR3 loop is CASSTREVYEQYF. The CDR3, as DNA: TGTGCCAGCTCAACGCGGGAAGTCTACGAGCAGTACTTC.

This chain uses TRBV6-5 with TRBJ1-2, with a weak D call TRBD1 (6 bases). V lost 6 bases and J lost 4, with 12 bases in between. CDR3 length: 13 amino acids. The germline gives CDR1 MNHEY, CDR2 SVGAGI. DNA of the CDR3: TGTGCCAGCAGAAACAGGGACCTCTATGGCTACACCTTC. Encoded protein: CASRNRDLYGYTF.

The V and J genes are TRBV2 and TRBJ2-5, with 11 bases aligning to TRBD2. Germline assignment: CDR1 SNHLY and CDR2 FYNNEI. J lost 4 bases, V lost 4 bases, and 5 bases had no gene match. The CDR3 length is 15 residues. CDR3 sequence (DNA): TGTGCCAGCAGTGGGGTGGGACTAGCGGTAGAGACCCAGTACTTC. Translating it yields CASSGVGLAVETQYF.

This clone was detected a few times. The chain combines TRBV2 with TRBJ1-1, with 7 bases matching TRBD1. J was trimmed by 0 bases and V by 4 bases; bases with no gene match: 5. The CDR3 runs to 15 residues. Germline V gene data show CDR1 as SNHLY and CDR2 as FYNNEI. For the CDR3, the DNA is TGTGCCAGCAGTGTAAGGGGGCTCCTGAACACTGAAGCTTTCTTT. Its protein is CASSVRGLLNTEAFF.

The chain uses TRBV30 and TRBJ1-2; 10 bases line up with TRBD1. The V and J ends lost 0 bases and 4 bases, in that order; junction bases with no gene match: 5. CDR1 and CDR2 (germline): GTSNPN, SVGIG (reference sequence). This CDR3 has 15 residues. Written as DNA, the CDR3 is TGTGCCTGGAGTGTCCCGGGACAGGGGATCTATGGCTACACCTTC. Translated: CAWSVPGQGIYGYTF.

This rearrangement joins TRBV27 to TRBJ1-1; 7 positions match TRBD1. The germline V gene has CDR1 MNHEY and CDR2 SMNVEV (reference sequence). The CDR3 loop spans 14 amino acids. The J segment lost 1 base and the V segment lost 5 bases, leaving 4 bases of the junction unmatched. The CDR3 is CASSSQGGNTEAFF. The CDR3 DNA follows: TGTGCCAGCAGTAGCCAGGGGGGGAACACTGAAGCTTTCTTT.

This chain connects TRBV28 to TRBJ2-3; D ambiguous. CDR3 length equals 12 residues. Germline CDR1 is MDHEN and CDR2 is SYDVKM. Trimming took 6 bases from V and 1 from J, leaving 5 bases between them. CDR3 sequence reads: CASSSGTDTQYF. CDR3 bases: TGTGCCAGCAGCTCTGGCACAGATACGCAGTATTTT.

This chain uses TRBV3-1 (or the pseudogene TRBV3-2) with TRBJ2-5; TRBD2 matches at 13 bases. The CDR3 consists of 16 residues. Per germline, CDR1 LGHDT and CDR2 YNNKEL (reference sequence). After removal of 3 bases from V and 4 bases from J, the junction contained 5 bases not matched to a gene. The CDR3 region is CASSHAGTSGVETQYF. As DNA, the CDR3 is TGTGCCAGCAGCCATGCCGGGACTAGCGGGGTAGAGACCCAGTACTTC.

The DNA of the CDR3 is TGTGCCAGCAGTTTATCTCGCAGCGCCTCTAACTATGGCTACACCTTC. Translation: CASSLSRSASNYGYTF. The rearrangement joins TRBV27 to TRBJ1-2; unclear D gene. Germline CDR1 is MNHEY and CDR2 is SMNVEV (reference sequence). The CDR3 covers 16 residues. Trimming took off 0 bases at V and 0 bases at J, with 11 bases between the two ends.

The CDR3 coding sequence is TGTGCCAGCAGCCAAGATCTAATGAGGGCAGAAGCTTTCTTT. Amino acid sequence: CASSQDLMRAEAFF. This chain connects TRBV3-1 (or the pseudogene TRBV3-2) to TRBJ1-1, with no clear D. CDR1 and CDR2 (germline): LGHDT, YNNKEL (reference sequence). The CDR3 contains 14 residues. V was clipped by 0 bases and J by 8 bases, with 13 bases between them.

The chain employs TRBV9 and TRBJ1-1; tentatively, D is TRBD1 (6 bases). The germline CDR1 and CDR2 sequences are SGDLS and YYNGEE. V was pared by 4 bases and J by 3 bases, with 19 bases between. The CDR3 extends over 16 amino acids. In nucleotides, the CDR3 is TGTGCCAGCAGCTTTCGATTCCTAGGGGGGGACACTGAAGCTTTCTTT. Translation gives CASSFRFLGGDTEAFF.

V is TRBV7-2 and J is TRBJ2-7; TRBD2 aligns across 11 bases. Germline trimming cut 5 bases from V and 5 bases from J; bases unmatched to any gene: 11. Germline-derived CDR1 and CDR2 are SGHTA and FQGNSA. The CDR3 sequence is 16 residues long. The CDR3 spells CASSITSGSPFDEQYF. The CDR3 bases are TGTGCCAGCAGCATTACTAGCGGGAGCCCTTTTGACGAGCAGTACTTC.

The chain couples TRBV5-6 to TRBJ1-6, with D unresolved. Germline V lookup: CDR1 SGHDT, CDR2 YYEEEE. The CDR3 spans 16 residues. The V and J ends lost 5 bases and 6 bases respectively, with 18 bases between them. CDR3 in DNA: TGTGCCAGCAGTCGAACCTGGACTGCGGCTAATTCACCCCTCCACTTT. Encoded protein: CASSRTWTAANSPLHF.

The chain combines TRBV5-1 with TRBJ1-5; a weak D match, TRBD1 (6 bases). Deletions cut 3 bases from V and 7 bases from J, with 14 bases between. CDR3 length equals 14 residues. Germline-derived CDR1 and CDR2 are SGHRS and YFSETQ. The CDR3, as DNA: TGCGCCAGCAGCTCCCGGGACGACAGGCAGCCCCAGCATTTT. This gives the protein CASSSRDDRQPQHF.

The CDR3 region is CASSSKGVYEQYF. The CDR3 nucleotides are TGTGCCAGCAGTTCTAAGGGGGTGTACGAGCAGTACTTC. V usage is TRBV7-3 and J usage is TRBJ2-7; D is perhaps TRBD1 (6 bases). Germline assignment: CDR1 SGHTA and CDR2 FQGTGA. The CDR3 is 13 amino acids. The V end was cut by 6 bases, the J end by 4 bases, with 13 bases between.